This is a list of T cell receptor beta chains from one sample in a study of CD8 T cells in Susac syndrome. Using its own MiXCR run on the immunoSEQ multiplex PCR reads, TCRdb lists one record per CDR3 protein. The sample carries some 130,000 distinct CDR3 sequences, about 95% recorded once. Sequenced material: CD4+ T cells from PBMCs. These receptors originate from a human donor in good health. Both conserved end residues are part of each CDR3. The D gene is left open where the match is weak.

J	D	V	CDR3	DNA
TRBJ2-5	TRBD2	TRBV5-1	CASSLGTSQETQYF	TGCGCCAGCAGCTTGGGGACTAGCCAAGAGACCCAGTACTTC
TRBJ1-5	NA	TRBV6-6	CASSYLTGGNQPQHF	TGTGCCAGCAGTTACCTAACAGGTGGCAATCAGCCCCAGCATTTT
TRBJ2-3	NA	TRBV3-1	CASSHTGTQDLNTQYF	TGTGCCAGCAGCCATACCGGGACACAGGACCTCAACACGCAGTATTTT
TRBJ1-2	TRBD1	TRBV27	CASSSRTGGYGYTF	TGTGCCAGCAGTTCGAGGACAGGGGGCTATGGCTACACCTTC
TRBJ2-1	NA	TRBV25-1	CASETAYNEQFF	TGTGCCAGCGAAACAGCTTACAATGAGCAGTTCTTC
TRBJ2-3	NA	TRBV6-5	CASRHGGTQYF	TGTGCCAGCAGACACGGGGGTACGCAGTATTTT
TRBJ2-5	NA	TRBV29-1	CSVEETVGQETQYF	TGCAGCGTTGAAGAAACAGTGGGGCAAGAGACCCAGTACTTC
TRBJ2-3	TRBD2	TRBV19	CASRHGGSTDTQYF	TGTGCCAGTAGACACGGGGGGAGCACAGATACGCAGTATTTT
TRBJ2-1	TRBD2	TRBV20-1	CSARGDQGLAGGQQFF	TGCAGTGCTAGGGGTGATCAGGGACTAGCGGGAGGCCAGCAGTTCTTC
TRBJ2-3	NA	TRBV29-1	CSVRTVGTDTQYF	TGCAGCGTTCGGACAGTCGGCACAGATACGCAGTATTTT
TRBJ2-5	TRBD2	TRBV12-3/TRBV12-4	CASSGLDQETQYF	TGTGCCAGCAGTGGACTAGATCAAGAGACCCAGTACTTC
TRBJ2-7	NA	TRBV15	CATSRGNTYEQYF	TGTGCCACCAGCAGAGGAAACACCTACGAGCAGTACTTC
TRBJ1-5	NA	TRBV12-3/TRBV12-4	CASSPDGNSNQPQHF	TGTGCCAGCAGTCCGGACGGTAATAGCAATCAGCCCCAGCATTTT
TRBJ2-5	TRBD2	TRBV20-1	CSARGVAGVSETQYF	TGCAGTGCTAGAGGAGTAGCGGGAGTGTCGGAGACCCAGTACTTC
TRBJ2-5	NA	TRBV29-1	CSVTGSFPETQYF	TGCAGCGTTACTGGCAGTTTCCCAGAGACCCAGTACTTC
TRBJ2-1	NA	TRBV7-2	CASSPPGGEEFF	TGTGCCAGCAGCCCCCCAGGTGGGGAGGAGTTCTTC
TRBJ2-2	NA	TRBV6-5	CASSYSYRGGGELFF	TGTGCCAGCAGTTACTCGTACAGGGGAGGCGGGGAGCTGTTTTTT
TRBJ2-3	NA	TRBV27	CASRLMGTQYF	TGTGCCAGCAGACTAATGGGTACGCAGTATTTT
TRBJ2-7	NA	TRBV20-1	CSASPSSYEQYF	TGCAGTGCTAGTCCGAGCTCCTACGAGCAGTACTTC
TRBJ2-3	TRBD1	TRBV5-1	CASSTDRGTDTQYF	TGCGCCAGCAGCACGGACAGGGGCACAGATACGCAGTATTTT
TRBJ1-1	NA	TRBV29-1	CSFGGLNTEAFF	TGCAGCTTCGGGGGTTTGAACACTGAAGCTTTCTTT
TRBJ1-2	TRBD1	TRBV25-1	CASSPGTANYGYTF	TGTGCCAGCAGTCCTGGGACAGCTAACTATGGCTACACCTTC
TRBJ1-2	NA	TRBV30	CAWTGASVGSNYGYTF	TGTGCCTGGACCGGGGCTAGTGTCGGCTCTAACTATGGCTACACCTTC
TRBJ2-7	NA	TRBV6-5	CASSYKGGYEQYF	TGTGCCAGCAGTTACAAGGGGGGCTACGAGCAGTACTTC
TRBJ1-1	NA	TRBV28	CASSLLQEKAFF	TGTGCCAGCAGTTTACTCCAGGAGAAAGCTTTCTTT
TRBJ2-3	NA	TRBV5-1	CASSGVLDTQYF	TGCGCCAGCAGCGGAGTACTAGATACGCAGTATTTT
TRBJ1-3	TRBD1	TRBV12-3/TRBV12-4	CASSSRDRGNTIYF	TGTGCCAGCAGTTCCCGGGACAGGGGAAACACCATATATTTT
TRBJ2-1	NA	TRBV6-5	CASSYRTSGAATLEQFF	TGTGCCAGCAGTTACCGAACGTCCGGGGCTGCCACCCTTGAGCAGTTCTTC
TRBJ2-1	NA	TRBV5-1	CASSLGGVNQQFF	TGCGCCAGCAGCTTGGGGGGGGTCAATCAGCAGTTCTTC
TRBJ2-2	NA	TRBV7-2	CASSLDPRSGELFF	TGTGCCAGCAGCTTAGATCCGCGGTCCGGGGAGCTGTTTTTT
TRBJ2-2	NA	TRBV7-6	CASSLRATGELFF	TGTGCCAGCAGCTTGCGCGCTACCGGGGAGCTGTTTTTT
TRBJ2-2	NA	TRBV4-2	CASSQVDGTGELFF	TGTGCCAGCAGCCAAGTGGACGGAACCGGGGAGCTGTTTTTT
TRBJ2-7	TRBD2	TRBV28	CASSFGAGVGEQYF	TGTGCCAGCAGTTTCGGAGCGGGAGTCGGCGAGCAGTACTTC